This T cell receptor beta chain was profiled in a study of shared clonotypes between healthy human individuals. A CD45RA-negative memory subset and a CD45RA+ naive subset were separated from the CD4+ cells. Clones were sequenced by immunoSEQ multiplex PCR, and TCRdb holds only the in-frame ones, with some missing. This table has about 2.4 million clones, approximately 93% appearing once. Germline V gives CDR1 SNHLY, CDR2 FYNNEI. The CDR3 is made up of 14 amino acids. V dropped 3 bases and J dropped 10; count of bases not matched to a gene: 10. The chain links TRBV2 to TRBJ2-7, with 9 bases fitting TRBD2. This sequence was found in a man aged 18 to 35 in good health. Some clones in this sample may be carry-over from other donors' samples. Sequences were obtained from naive CD4+ T cells from PBMCs. Noted subset: CD45RA+ positively selected. The CDR3 protein is CASSDMTSGKSQYF. The CDR3 DNA is TGTGCCAGCAGTGACATGACTAGCGGCAAGTCTCAGTACTTC.